The sequence of this TCR beta chain was determined in a study of blood T cell repertoires in COVID-19. Study-level background: Whether acute or convalescent, the COVID-19 samples came from the United States, Italy and Spain. Sample material is recorded as cDNA or gDNA derived from T cells, B-cell-depleted T cells, or PBMCs.

The CDR3 runs to 13 residues. Germline CDR1 SQVTM, CDR2 ANQGSEA. Trimming cost V 2 bases and J 3 bases, with 9 bases left between them. Authors' methods: Estimated nucleated cell counts came from reference gene primer amplification. Some clones are missing from TCRdb's copy, which holds only in-frame ones; the method was immunoSEQ multiplex PCR. V, J and clone size derive from that table, while D and trimming were established from the DNA sequence. The sample carries 110,000 or so clones, roughly four fifths recorded once. Sequenced input: peripheral blood. V is TRBV29-1 and J is TRBJ2-3; weak D call: TRBD2 (5 bases). This clonotype was sampled from a human donor in a cohort sampled during active COVID-19. The CDR3 region has the DNA TGCAGCGTTGAACGGGGTAGGACAGATACGCAGTATTTT. Its protein product is CSVERGRTDTQYF.